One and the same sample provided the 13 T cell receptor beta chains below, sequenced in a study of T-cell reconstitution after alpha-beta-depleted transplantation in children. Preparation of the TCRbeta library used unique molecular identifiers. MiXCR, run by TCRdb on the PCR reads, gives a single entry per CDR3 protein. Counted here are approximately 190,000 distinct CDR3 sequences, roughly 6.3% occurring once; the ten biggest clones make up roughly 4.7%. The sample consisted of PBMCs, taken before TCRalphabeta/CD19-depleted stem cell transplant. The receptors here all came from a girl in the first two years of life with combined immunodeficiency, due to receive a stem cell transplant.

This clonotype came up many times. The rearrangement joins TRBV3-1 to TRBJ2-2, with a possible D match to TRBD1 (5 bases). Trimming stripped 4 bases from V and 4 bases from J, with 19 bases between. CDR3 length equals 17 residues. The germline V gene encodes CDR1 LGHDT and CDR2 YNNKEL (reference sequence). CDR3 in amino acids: CASSPHRQFSSTGELFF. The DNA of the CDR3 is TGTGCCAGCAGCCCCCATCGACAGTTTTCCTCCACCGGGGAGCTGTTTTTT.

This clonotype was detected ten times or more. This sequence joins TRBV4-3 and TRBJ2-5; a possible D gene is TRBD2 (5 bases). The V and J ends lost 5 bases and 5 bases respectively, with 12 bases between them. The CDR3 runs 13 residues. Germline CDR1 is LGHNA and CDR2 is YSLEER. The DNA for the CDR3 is TGCGCCAGCAGCTTCTCGGGGTGGGAGACCCAGTACTTC. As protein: CASSFSGWETQYF.

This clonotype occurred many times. The CDR3 DNA reads TGCAGCGCCCAACTCGGAACAGATACGCAGTATTTT. Protein product: CSAQLGTDTQYF. V gene TRBV29-1 combines with J gene TRBJ2-3; no reliable D call. With 7 bases removed from V and 3 bases from J, the gap between germline ends came to 11 bases. Per germline, CDR1 SQVTM and CDR2 ANQGSEA. The CDR3 covers 12 residues.

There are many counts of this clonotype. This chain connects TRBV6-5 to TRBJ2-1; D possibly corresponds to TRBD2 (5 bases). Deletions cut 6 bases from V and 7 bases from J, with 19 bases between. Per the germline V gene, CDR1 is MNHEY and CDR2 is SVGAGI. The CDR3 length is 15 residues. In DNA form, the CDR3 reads TGTGCCAGCAGCCCCGGAGGCCCGGGGTGGAATGAGCAGTTCTTC. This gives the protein CASSPGGPGWNEQFF.

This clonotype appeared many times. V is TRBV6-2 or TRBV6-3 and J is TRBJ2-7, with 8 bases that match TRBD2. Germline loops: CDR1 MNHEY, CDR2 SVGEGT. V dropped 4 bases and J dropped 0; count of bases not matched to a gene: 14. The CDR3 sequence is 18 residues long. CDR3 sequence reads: CASSFPGTSPRSSYEQYF. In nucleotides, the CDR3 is TGTGCCAGCAGTTTCCCCGGGACTAGTCCTAGGAGCTCCTACGAGCAGTACTTC.

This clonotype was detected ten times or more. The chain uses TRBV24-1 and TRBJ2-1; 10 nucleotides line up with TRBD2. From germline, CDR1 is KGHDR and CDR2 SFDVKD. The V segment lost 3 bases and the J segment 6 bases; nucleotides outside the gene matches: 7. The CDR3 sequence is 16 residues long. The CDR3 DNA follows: TGTGCCACCAGTGATACTAGCGGGGAACCTTTCAATGAGCAGTTCTTC. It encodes CATSDTSGEPFNEQFF.

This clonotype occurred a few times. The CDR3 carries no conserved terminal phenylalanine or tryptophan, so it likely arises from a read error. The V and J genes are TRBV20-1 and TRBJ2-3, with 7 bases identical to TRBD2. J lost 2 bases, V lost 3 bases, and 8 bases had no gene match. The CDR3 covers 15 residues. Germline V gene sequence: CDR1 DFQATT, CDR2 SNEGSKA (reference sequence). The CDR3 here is CSARGGAGDTDTQYL. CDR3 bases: TGCAGTGCTAGGGGGGGTGCGGGGGACACAGATACGCAGTATCTT.

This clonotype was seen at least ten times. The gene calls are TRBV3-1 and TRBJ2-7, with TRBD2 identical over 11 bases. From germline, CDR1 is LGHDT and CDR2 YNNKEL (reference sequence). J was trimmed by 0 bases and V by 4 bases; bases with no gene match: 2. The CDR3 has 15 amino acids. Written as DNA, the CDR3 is TGTGCCAGCAGCCCCGGACTAGCGGGCTCCTACGAGCAGTACTTC. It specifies CASSPGLAGSYEQYF.

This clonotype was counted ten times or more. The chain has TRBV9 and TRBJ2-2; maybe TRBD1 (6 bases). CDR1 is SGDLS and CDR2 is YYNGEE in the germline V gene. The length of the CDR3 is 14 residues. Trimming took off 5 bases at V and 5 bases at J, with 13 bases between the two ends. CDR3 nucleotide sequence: TGTGCCAGCAGTACAGGGACGGAAACCGGGGAGCTGTTTTTT. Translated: CASSTGTETGELFF.

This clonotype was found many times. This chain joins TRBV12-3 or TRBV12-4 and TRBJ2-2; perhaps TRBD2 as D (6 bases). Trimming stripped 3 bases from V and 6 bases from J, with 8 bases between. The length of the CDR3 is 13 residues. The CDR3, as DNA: TGTGCCAGCAGTTTTGGAGGGCCCGGGGAGCTGTTTTTT. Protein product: CASSFGGPGELFF.

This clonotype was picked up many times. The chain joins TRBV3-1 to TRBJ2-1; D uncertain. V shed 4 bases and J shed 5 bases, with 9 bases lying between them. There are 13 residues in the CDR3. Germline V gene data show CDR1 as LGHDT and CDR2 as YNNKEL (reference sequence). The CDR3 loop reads CASSPPQNNEQFF. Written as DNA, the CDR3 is TGTGCCAGCAGCCCACCCCAAAACAATGAGCAGTTCTTC.

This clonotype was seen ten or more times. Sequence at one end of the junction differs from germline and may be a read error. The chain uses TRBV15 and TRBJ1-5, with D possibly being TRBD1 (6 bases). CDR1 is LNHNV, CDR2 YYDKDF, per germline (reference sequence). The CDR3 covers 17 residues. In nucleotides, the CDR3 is TGTGCCACCAGCGGAGACTACCGTTGGACAGACAATCAGCCCCAGCATTTT. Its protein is CATSGDYRWTDNQPQHF.

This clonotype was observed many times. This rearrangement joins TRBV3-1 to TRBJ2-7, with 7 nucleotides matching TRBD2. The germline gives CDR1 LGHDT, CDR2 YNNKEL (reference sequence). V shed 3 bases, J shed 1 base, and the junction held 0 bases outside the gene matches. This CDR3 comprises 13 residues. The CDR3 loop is CASSQGLSYEQYF. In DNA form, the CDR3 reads TGTGCCAGCAGCCAGGGACTATCCTACGAGCAGTACTTC.